Presented here are 16 T cell receptor beta chains from one specimen sequenced in a study of early T cells in non-severe SARS-CoV-2 infection. TCRdb re-derived calls from the 5' RACE reads in MiXCR, one entry per CDR3 protein. The data contain about 61,000 distinct CDR3 sequences, around 12% of them singletons. The sample was whole blood, taken at baseline. These receptors came from an adult who was a healthcare worker with PCR-confirmed SARS-CoV-2 infection or an uninfected control (not recorded which). The donor label of this sample is uncertain.

A few counts support this clonotype. This chain connects TRBV29-1 to TRBJ1-2, with 8 nucleotides matching TRBD1. With V trimmed by 5 bases and J by 6 bases, 23 bases remained unmatched. CDR1 SQVTM and CDR2 ANQGSEA come from the germline V gene. The length of the CDR3 is 18 residues. The chain's CDR3 is CSVPRPPQGAVLADGYTF. Written as DNA, the CDR3 is TGCAGCGTTCCCAGACCTCCGCAGGGGGCCGTGCTAGCTGATGGCTACACCTTC.

This chain links TRBV20-1 with TRBJ2-3; D gene unclear. The germline V and J ends were trimmed by 0 bases and 0 bases, with 10 bases remaining between them. The V gene's germline CDR1 is DFQATT and CDR2 SNEGSKA (reference sequence). The CDR3 extends over 15 amino acids. The CDR3 nucleotides read TGCAGTGCTAGAGAAGGAACAGCAAGCACAGATACGCAGTATTTT. This gives the protein CSAREGTASTDTQYF.

The chain links TRBV6-1 to TRBJ1-2; perhaps TRBD1 as D (5 bases). V was clipped by 3 bases and J by 8 bases, with 22 bases between them. In germline, CDR1 is MNHNS, CDR2 SASEGT. The CDR3 length is 16 residues. The CDR3 DNA reads TGTGCCAGCAGTGACAAGCATAGACAGCCGGGAGAAGGCTACACCTTC. The encoded protein is CASSDKHRQPGEGYTF.

This clonotype was picked up a small number of times. This chain joins TRBV24-1 and TRBJ2-1; TRBD1 aligns across 9 bases. Unmatched junction bases numbered 15, after V lost 12 bases and J lost 7 bases. The CDR3 totals 15 residues. Germline assignment: CDR1 KGHDR and CDR2 SFDVKD. The CDR3 DNA follows: TGTGCCTCGCTGGGACAGGGAGCAGAAGCGAATGAGCAGTTCTTC. Protein product: CASLGQGAEANEQFF.

This clonotype was counted a few times. The gene calls are TRBV30 and TRBJ2-3; TRBD2 agrees at 8 bases. The V gene's germline CDR1 is GTSNPN and CDR2 SVGIG (reference sequence). V dropped 3 bases and J dropped 0; count of bases not matched to a gene: 2. The length of the CDR3 is 14 residues. CDR3 nucleotides: TGTGCCTGGAGGGCTAGCGGGAGCACAGATACGCAGTATTTT. This sequence encodes CAWRASGSTDTQYF.

In this sample, this clonotype turned up many times. The rearrangement uses TRBV28 and TRBJ2-7; 9 bases fit TRBD1. The ends lost 5 bases at V and 4 bases at J; junction bases unmatched: 6. Germline V gene sequence: CDR1 MDHEN, CDR2 SYDVKM. The CDR3 has 14 amino acids. The CDR3 here is CASSTTGGKYEQYV. The CDR3 DNA reads as TGTGCCAGCAGTACCACAGGGGGCAAGTACGAGCAGTACGTC.

The J gene is TRBJ2-5, the V gene TRBV10-3; 7 positions agree with TRBD1. This CDR3 has 15 amino acids. CDR1 is ENHRY and CDR2 is SYGVKD in the germline V gene. Trimming took 6 bases from V and 4 from J; bases not matched to a gene: 11. CDR3 sequence reads: CAISHGQDLRETQYF. Written as DNA, the CDR3 is TGTGCCATCAGCCACGGACAGGACCTGCGAGAGACCCAGTACTTC.

The chain has TRBV5-1 and TRBJ2-1, with D perhaps matching TRBD1 (6 bases). The CDR3 runs 15 residues. Germline V CDR1 and CDR2: SGHRS, YFSETQ. V lost 4 bases to trimming and J lost 8 bases, with 19 bases between them. CDR3 nucleotides: TGCGCCAGCAGCCCCGGACAGTACCCCCCACATGAGCAGTTCTTC. This encodes CASSPGQYPPHEQFF.

This clonotype has ten or more counts. This chain uses TRBV7-2 with TRBJ1-2; D is unclear. V was trimmed by 3 bases and J by 10 bases, leaving 6 bases between them. The CDR3 sequence is 10 residues long. Germline assignment: CDR1 SGHTA and CDR2 FQGNSA. CDR3 amino acids: CASSLTNYTF. The CDR3 DNA reads as TGTGCCAGCAGCTTGACTAACTACACCTTC. Together with reference TRBV7-2 and TRBJ1-2, the CDR3 gives the full variable domain: GAGVSQSPSNKVTEKGKDVELRCDPISGHTALYWYRQSLGQGLEFLIYFQGNSAPDKSGLPSDRFSAERTGGSVSTLTIQRTQQEDSAVYLCASSLTNYTFGSGTRLTVV.

This clonotype has just a few counts. This chain uses TRBV2 with TRBJ2-7; TRBD1 is a possible D gene (6 bases). The germline V gene encodes CDR1 SNHLY and CDR2 FYNNEI. This CDR3 region has 13 residues. V lost 8 bases, J lost 5 bases, and 16 bases lay in between. Here the CDR3 reads CASLPSPGDEQYV. The CDR3 nucleotides are TGTGCCAGCCTACCGAGCCCAGGGGACGAGCAGTACGTC.

This clonotype was counted only a few times. The chain links TRBV7-6 to TRBJ2-5, with 12 bases lining up with TRBD2. V gave up 5 bases and J gave up 1 base; unmatched junction bases: 5. CDR1 and CDR2 (germline): SGHVS, FNYEAQ. The CDR3 loop spans 16 amino acids. The CDR3 nucleotides read TGTGCCAGCAGCGACCCTAGCGGGGGGGCCCAAGAGACCCAGTACTTC. It is translated as CASSDPSGGAQETQYF.

The rearrangement links TRBV29-1 to TRBJ1-3; no clear D gene. Germline V lookup: CDR1 SQVTM, CDR2 ANQGSEA. The CDR3 totals 14 residues. Trimming took 4 bases from V and 2 from J, leaving 12 bases between them. The CDR3 region has the DNA TGCAGCGTTGTGTGGGTTTTGGCTGGAAACACCATATATTTT. Translated, it gives CSVVWVLAGNTIYF.

The chain couples TRBV4-1 to TRBJ1-5; D is unresolved. The germline CDR1 and CDR2 sequences are MGHRA and YSYEKL. V was trimmed by 6 bases and J by 5 bases, leaving 11 bases between them. CDR3 length equals 13 residues. CDR3 nucleotides: TGCGCCAGCAGTATCGGGGTTGATCAGCCCCAGCATTTT. As protein: CASSIGVDQPQHF.

In its sample, this clonotype was seen a few times. The CDR3 coding sequence is TGTGCCAGCAGTGAATCGGACTATGGCTACACCTTC. Protein sequence: CASSESDYGYTF. The V gene is TRBV25-1, the J gene TRBJ1-2; D is undetermined. This CDR3 spans 12 amino acids. V was trimmed by 1 base and J by 3 bases, leaving 3 bases between them. Germline CDR1 and CDR2: MGHDK and SYGVNS.

The rearrangement joins TRBV9 to TRBJ2-2; D is perhaps TRBD1 (6 bases). Deletions cut 4 bases from V and 3 bases from J, with 13 bases between. CDR3 length equals 15 residues. CDR1 and CDR2 (germline): SGDLS, YYNGEE. CDR3: CASSRDNRDTGELFF. CDR3 nucleotides: TGTGCCAGCAGCCGGGACAATAGGGACACCGGGGAGCTGTTTTTT.

This clonotype showed up many times. The chain is built from TRBV7-2 and TRBJ2-3, with D possibly matching TRBD1 (5 bases). The ends were cut back, 6 bases at V and 0 bases at J, with 13 bases in the middle. From germline, CDR1 is SGHTA and CDR2 FQGNSA. The CDR3 consists of 15 residues. The CDR3 sequence is CASRVGPSSTDTQYF. CDR3 DNA sequence: TGTGCCAGCAGGGTGGGGCCGTCTAGCACAGATACGCAGTATTTT.